The 14 T cell receptor beta chains given below trace back to one sample, sequenced in a study of identical twins listed by TCRdb under 2016. The library was prepared using 5' RACE. The instrument given in TCRdb is Illumina HiSeq 2000. Using fastp trimming at Q25 and MiXCR clonotype assembly, TCRdb reanalyzed the public sequencing data and kept in-frame beta chains. Records with the same CDR3 protein are collapsed into one entry carrying the most frequent genes and DNA. This sample is represented by under 300,000 distinct CDR3 sequences; roughly 8.7% of them were singletons. 3% of the sample is in the top ten clones. These data also formed part of another study, on yellow fever vaccine responses in identical twins.

What was sequenced was CD8+ T cells sorted from blood. These receptor sequences come from a woman under 30 in good health.

The V gene is TRBV5-6, the J gene TRBJ2-7, with 7 bases aligning to TRBD2. The J segment lost 4 bases and the V segment lost 1 base, leaving 8 bases of the junction unmatched. The CDR3 totals 15 residues. Germline CDR1 is SGHDT and CDR2 is YYEEEE. The CDR3, as DNA: TGTGCCAGCAGCTTGATACGCGGGAGAGGGTACGAGCAGTACTTC. Its translation: CASSLIRGRGYEQYF.

This clonotype was counted many times. The chain has TRBV10-2 and TRBJ1-1; D uncertain. CDR1 is WSHSY, CDR2 SAAADI, per germline. The CDR3 is made up of 12 amino acids. V shed 6 bases and J shed 6 bases, with 11 bases lying between them. Here the CDR3 DNA reads TGCGCCAGCAGCGGACCGGCGGCTGAAGCTTTCTTT. Translating it yields CASSGPAAEAFF.

Only a few counts were recorded for this clonotype. The chain is built from TRBV2 and TRBJ1-3; possible D gene TRBD1, 6 bases. V lost 4 bases, J lost 1 base, and 11 bases lay in between. Germline lookup yields CDR1 SNHLY and CDR2 FYNNEI. The length of the CDR3 is 15 residues. This chain's CDR3 is CASSGITGSGNTIYF. The DNA for the CDR3 is TGTGCCAGCAGTGGGATAACAGGGTCTGGAAACACCATATATTTT.

This clonotype was recorded a few times. V and J are TRBV20-1 and TRBJ2-7; D may be TRBD2 (6 bases). With 6 bases removed from V and 0 bases from J, the gap between germline ends came to 21 bases. The CDR3 is 16 residues long. Germline-derived CDR1 and CDR2 are DFQATT and SNEGSKA (reference sequence). The CDR3 sequence is CSAEAYLAAISYEQYF. CDR3 nucleotide sequence: TGCAGTGCGGAGGCGTATTTAGCGGCGATCTCCTACGAGCAGTACTTC.

This chain connects TRBV5-8 to TRBJ2-2, with TRBD1 matching 8 bases. After removal of 9 bases from V and 1 base from J, the junction contained 5 bases not matched to a gene. Germline V lookup: CDR1 SGHTS, CDR2 YDEGEE. The CDR3 is 14 residues long. CDR3 coding DNA: TGTGCCAACTTGGGGACAGGGAACACCGGGGAGCTGTTTTTT. Its protein is CANLGTGNTGELFF.

This chain uses TRBV28 with TRBJ2-7; 16 bases map to TRBD2. This CDR3 is 18 amino acids long. Germline V gene data show CDR1 as MDHEN and CDR2 as SYDVKM. V lost 5 bases and J lost 1; bases outside the gene matches: 8. CDR3 residues: CASSPPGLAGGTSYEQYF. The CDR3 DNA is TGTGCCAGCAGTCCTCCGGGACTAGCGGGAGGGACATCCTACGAGCAGTACTTC.

This clonotype was recorded many times. The genes are TRBV25-1 and TRBJ2-7; the D gene is possibly TRBD1 (6 bases). Germline V CDR1 and CDR2: MGHDK, SYGVNS. The length of the CDR3 is 13 residues. V lost 3 bases, J lost 5 bases, and 11 bases lay in between. For the CDR3, the DNA is TGTGCCAGCAGTGATCGACAGGCTGACGAGCAGTACTTC. It encodes CASSDRQADEQYF.

This clonotype was detected many times. The rearrangement uses TRBV27 and TRBJ2-2; no clear D. V lost 0 bases and J lost 6, with 14 bases in between. Per the germline V gene, CDR1 is MNHEY and CDR2 is SMNVEV (reference sequence). This CDR3 region has 16 residues. CDR3 loop: CASSLSWGSGAGELFF. In DNA, the CDR3 is TGTGCCAGCAGTTTATCGTGGGGTTCTGGTGCCGGGGAGCTGTTTTTT.

This clonotype has at least ten counts. J is TRBJ2-1 and V is TRBV14, with D tentatively TRBD2 (6 bases). Germline CDR1 is SGHDN and CDR2 is FVKESK. With 0 bases removed from V and 7 bases from J, the gap between germline ends came to 10 bases. The CDR3 runs to 14 residues. The CDR3 protein is CASSQEGRGNEQFF. The CDR3, as DNA: TGTGCCAGCAGCCAAGAGGGGCGGGGAAATGAGCAGTTCTTC. The whole variable domain, filled in from reference TRBV14 and TRBJ2-1, reads EAGVTQFPSHSVIEKGQTVTLRCDPISGHDNLYWYRRVMGKEIKFLLHFVKESKQDESGMPNNRFLAERTGGTYSTLKVQPAELEDSGVYFCASSQEGRGNEQFFGPGTRLTVL.

In this sample, this clonotype turned up many times. This sequence joins TRBV7-2 and TRBJ2-3; no definite D call. The length of the CDR3 is 16 residues. In germline, CDR1 is SGHTA, CDR2 FQGNSA. V gave up 1 base and J gave up 0 bases, with 11 bases separating them. CDR3 residues: CASSLVARRSTDTQYF. Here the CDR3 DNA reads TGTGCCAGCAGCTTAGTGGCTCGAAGGAGCACAGATACGCAGTATTTT.

This clonotype was detected a few times. The genes are TRBV12-3 or TRBV12-4 and TRBJ2-5, with a possible D match to TRBD1 (6 bases). With 5 bases removed from V and 4 bases from J, the gap between germline ends came to 20 bases. The CDR3 runs 16 residues. The DNA of the CDR3 is TGTGCCAGCAGTCCGTCGTTGACAGGCCTAGGAGAGACCCAGTACTTC. As protein: CASSPSLTGLGETQYF.

The table lists this clonotype with a few counts. This chain connects TRBV20-1 to TRBJ1-2, with 9 nucleotides matching TRBD1. The length of the CDR3 is 15 residues. The V and J ends lost 0 bases and 3 bases, in that order; junction bases with no gene match: 5. CDR1 and CDR2 from the germline V gene are DFQATT and SNEGSKA (reference sequence). DNA of the CDR3: TGCAGTGCTAGAGACGGGACAGGGACGGACTATGGCTACACCTTC. It encodes CSARDGTGTDYGYTF.

This clonotype turned up a few times. One end of the junction does not line up with germline, which may come from a read error. The genes are TRBV27 and TRBJ2-5; D perhaps matches TRBD1 (5 bases). The CDR3 is 16 residues long. Germline assignment: CDR1 MNHEY and CDR2 SMNVEV (reference sequence). For the CDR3, the DNA is TGTGCCAGCAGTTTAACGGCAGGGCCTTACCAGGAGACCCAGTACTTC. This encodes CASSLTAGPYQETQYF.

This clonotype was observed a handful of times. This chain links TRBV29-1 with TRBJ2-2; 7 bases are shared with TRBD1. V trimming: 7 bases; J trimming: 1 base; junction bases outside the gene matches: 9. The CDR3 sequence is 15 residues long. Germline V gene sequence: CDR1 SQVTM, CDR2 ANQGSEA. The CDR3 DNA reads as TGCAGCGCCGAGACAGGGACGGAGAACACCGGGGAGCTGTTTTTT. Translation: CSAETGTENTGELFF.